The next 18 T cell receptor beta chains were all read from a single sample in a study of T cell changes during pregnancy in multiple sclerosis. Assay: immunoSEQ multiplex PCR; the TCRdb copy retains only in-frame clones and omits some. The data hold some 100,000 clones, with roughly nine tenths observed a single time. Here the sequenced sample was peripheral blood, taken in the second trimester of pregnancy. These TCRs come from a female donor with multiple sclerosis, enrolled in a pregnancy study.

This clone was seen more than once but under ten times. CDR3 nucleotides: TGTGCCAGCAGCCAGGAGCACAGGGTTGGGGCTACTGGAAACACCATATATTTT. Translated, it gives CASSQEHRVGATGNTIYF. The chain couples TRBV4-2 to TRBJ1-3, with TRBD1 as a possible D gene (6 bases). Trimming took 3 bases from V and 2 from J, leaving 20 bases between them. The CDR3 has 18 residues. Germline CDR1 is LGHNA and CDR2 is YNFKEQ.

The rearrangement links TRBV2 to TRBJ1-4; TRBD1 agrees at 7 bases. Trimming took 10 bases from V and 7 from J; bases not matched to a gene: 6. The CDR3 extends over 12 amino acids. Germline CDR1 is SNHLY and CDR2 is FYNNEI. The CDR3 spells CATTRDSEKLFF. The CDR3 nucleotides are TGTGCCACCACCCGGGACAGTGAAAAACTGTTTTTT. Full variable domain (missing parts from reference TRBV2 and TRBJ1-4): EPEVTQTPSHQVTQMGQEVILRCVPISNHLYFYWYRQILGQKVEFLVSFYNNEISEKSEIFDDQFSVERPDGSNFTLKIRSTKLEDSAMYFCATTRDSEKLFFGSGTQLSVL.

The table lists this clone with a count of one. CDR3 DNA: TGTGCCAGCAGCCCTACGACAGGGCTCACAGATACGCAGTATTTT. It translates to CASSPTTGLTDTQYF. This chain connects TRBV7-2 to TRBJ2-3; 7 bases fit TRBD1. V trimming: 5 bases; J trimming: 2 bases; junction bases outside the gene matches: 7. The CDR3 consists of 15 residues. Per germline, CDR1 SGHTA and CDR2 FQGNSA.

The gene calls are TRBV28 and TRBJ1-2, with 10 positions matching TRBD1. The CDR3 has 16 residues. The junction had 9 bases not matched to a gene; V was cut back by 5 bases and J by 3 bases. CDR1 and CDR2 from the germline V gene are MDHEN and SYDVKM. The CDR3 DNA follows: TGTGCCAGCAGTGGGAGACAGGGGGCGATCGACTATGGCTACACCTTC. Protein product: CASSGRQGAIDYGYTF.

The V gene is TRBV5-1, the J gene TRBJ1-6, with 7 bases lining up with TRBD1. V lost 7 bases to trimming and J lost 6 bases; unmatched junction nucleotides: 10. CDR3 length: 15 residues. CDR1 and CDR2 from the germline V gene are SGHRS and YFSETQ. The CDR3 DNA reads TGCGCCAGCGCTAATCGGGACAGTGTTAATTCACCCCTCCACTTT. It encodes CASANRDSVNSPLHF.

The chain is built from TRBV27 and TRBJ2-7; D possibly corresponds to TRBD2 (6 bases). Germline lookup yields CDR1 MNHEY and CDR2 SMNVEV (reference sequence). CDR3 length equals 16 residues. Trimming left V 2 bases short and J 4 bases short, with 18 bases between. For the CDR3, the DNA is TGTGCCAGCAGTTTAGGGACTGCTGGGAGTAGGTACGAGCAGTACTTC. Translation: CASSLGTAGSRYEQYF.

The rearrangement links TRBV7-6 to TRBJ1-5; D ambiguous. V lost 2 bases and J 0 bases, leaving 14 bases between the germline ends. Germline CDR1 reads SGHVS; CDR2 reads FNYEAQ. The CDR3 runs to 17 residues. CDR3 coding DNA: TGTGCCAGCAGCTTATATCCGCGAGGCCGTAGCAATCAGCCCCAGCATTTT. It encodes CASSLYPRGRSNQPQHF.

This chain joins TRBV28 and TRBJ2-2, with D possibly being TRBD2 (6 bases). Trimming removed 7 bases from V and 2 bases from J, with 17 bases in between. Per the germline V gene, CDR1 is MDHEN and CDR2 is SYDVKM. This CDR3 has 16 amino acids. The CDR3 coding sequence is TGTGCCAGCAAGCTGTTTAGCGGAGTTAACACCGGGGAGCTGTTTTTT. This translates into CASKLFSGVNTGELFF.

The chain uses TRBV7-9 and TRBJ2-5, with D possibly being TRBD1 (6 bases). With 6 bases removed from V and 3 bases from J, the gap between germline ends came to 11 bases. The length of the CDR3 is 13 residues. From germline, CDR1 is SEHNR and CDR2 FQNEAQ (reference sequence). CDR3 nucleotide sequence: TGTGCCAGCAGGCACAGGGAGAAAGAGACCCAGTACTTC. It is translated as CASRHREKETQYF.

This rearrangement joins TRBV6-5 to TRBJ2-4; weak D call: TRBD1 (5 bases). The ends were cut back, 0 bases at V and 5 bases at J, with 11 bases in the middle. The length of the CDR3 is 15 residues. CDR1 MNHEY and CDR2 SVGAGI come from the germline V gene. CDR3 coding DNA: TGTGCCAGCAGTTACTCTGGCCTAGGGGAAAACATTCAGTACTTC. The encoded protein is CASSYSGLGENIQYF.

This clone appeared once. The chain recombines TRBV27 with TRBJ2-1; possible D gene TRBD2, 5 bases. This CDR3 comprises 15 residues. The V gene's germline CDR1 is MNHEY and CDR2 SMNVEV (reference sequence). Trimming took 6 bases from V and 0 from J, leaving 12 bases between them. CDR3 loop: CASSPAVSSYNEQFF. The CDR3 bases are TGTGCCAGCAGCCCAGCGGTAAGCTCCTACAATGAGCAGTTCTTC.

This rearrangement joins TRBV29-1 to TRBJ1-2, with D tentatively TRBD1 (6 bases). V was shortened by 4 bases and J by 4 bases, with 10 bases between the two germline ends. In germline, CDR1 is SQVTM, CDR2 ANQGSEA. This CDR3 has 12 residues. The CDR3 here is CSVAGRGYGYTF. The CDR3 nucleotides are TGCAGCGTTGCCGGCAGGGGCTATGGCTACACCTTC. The complete variable domain, with remaining parts taken from reference TRBV29-1 and TRBJ1-2, reads SAVISQKPSRDICQRGTSLTIQCQVDSQVTMMFWYRQQPGQSLTLIATANQGSEATYESGFVIDKFPISRPNLTFSTLTVSNMSPEDSSIYLCSVAGRGYGYTFGSGTRLTVV.

The CDR3 region is CAITRTDTTNEKLFF. The CDR3 DNA sequence: TGTGCCATCACTAGGACAGATACAACTAATGAAAAACTGTTTTTT. The chain employs TRBV10-3 and TRBJ1-4, with a tentative D call TRBD1 (6 bases). Germline V gives CDR1 ENHRY, CDR2 SYGVKD. V lost 7 bases to trimming and J lost 0 bases, with 12 bases between them. CDR3 length: 15 residues.

This sequence joins TRBV5-1 and TRBJ2-3; D possibly corresponds to TRBD1 (6 bases). Trimming took 2 bases from V and 1 from J, leaving 11 bases between them. The germline V gene has CDR1 SGHRS and CDR2 YFSETQ. The CDR3 loop spans 15 amino acids. Here the CDR3 reads CASSFRDTRTDTQYF. The CDR3 region has the DNA TGCGCCAGCAGCTTCCGGGACACCCGCACAGATACGCAGTATTTT.

V usage is TRBV28 and J usage is TRBJ2-2, with 11 bases that match TRBD2. CDR1 is MDHEN and CDR2 is SYDVKM in the germline V gene. The V and J ends lost 6 bases and 7 bases, in that order; junction bases with no gene match: 7. The length of the CDR3 is 15 residues. The CDR3 sequence is CASRILAGVHGELFF. Here the CDR3 DNA reads TGTGCCAGCAGAATACTAGCGGGAGTCCACGGGGAGCTGTTTTTT.

DNA for the CDR3: TGTGCCAGCAACTCCCCCGGGAATTTCCCTGAAGCTTTCTTT. Translated, it gives CASNSPGNFPEAFF. This chain connects TRBV7-6 to TRBJ1-1; D gene uncertain. Trimming took off 7 bases at V and 6 bases at J, with 18 bases between the two ends. The CDR3 sequence is 14 residues long. Per the germline V gene, CDR1 is SGHVS and CDR2 is FNYEAQ.

V gene TRBV21-1 combines with J gene TRBJ2-5; the table's D call TRBD1 went unverified against the DNA. TRBV21-1 is annotated as a pseudogene. This CDR3 contains 14 residues. CDR3: CASLKQGARETQYF. As DNA, the CDR3 is TGTGCCAGCTTAAAACAGGGGGCAAGGGAGACCCAGTACTTC.

V usage is TRBV7-3 and J usage is TRBJ2-7; 8 positions agree with TRBD1. V trimming: 5 bases; J trimming: 4 bases; junction bases outside the gene matches: 4. Germline V gene lookup returns CDR1 SGHTA and CDR2 FQGTGA. The CDR3 is made up of 13 amino acids. CDR3 sequence: CASSEYRGYEQYF. The CDR3 nucleotides read TGTGCCAGCAGCGAATACAGGGGGTACGAGCAGTACTTC.